A single T cell receptor (beta chain) is shown here with its context. The CDR3 has 14 amino acids. The trim removed 5 bases at V and 6 bases at J, leaving 5 bases unmatched. CDR1 is MNHEY and CDR2 is SMNVEV in the germline V gene (reference sequence). This sample is part of a study of blood T cell repertoires in COVID-19. Study-level information: Samples of COVID-19 (acute and convalescent) were obtained from the United States, Italy and Spain. T cells, B-cell-depleted T cells, or PBMCs supplied cDNA or gDNA.

Recruited during active infection, patients (from Seattle) were subsequently followed longitudinally. In the authors' workflow: Scientists estimated how many nucleated cells there were by amplifying reference gene primers. Assay: immunoSEQ multiplex PCR; the TCRdb copy retains only in-frame clones and omits some. The V and J calls and clone size were taken over from that table, and D and trimming were inferred from the DNA. The sample consists of over 150,000 clones, 94% of them appearing once. This rearrangement joins TRBV27 to TRBJ1-2; TRBD1 aligns across 11 bases. The sequenced sample consisted of peripheral blood. The origin of this receptor is a young man with COVID-19, enrolled during active disease. The CDR3, as DNA: TGTGCCAGCAGTGGGACAGGGGGTTGGAATGGCTACACCTTC. The encoded protein is CASSGTGGWNGYTF.